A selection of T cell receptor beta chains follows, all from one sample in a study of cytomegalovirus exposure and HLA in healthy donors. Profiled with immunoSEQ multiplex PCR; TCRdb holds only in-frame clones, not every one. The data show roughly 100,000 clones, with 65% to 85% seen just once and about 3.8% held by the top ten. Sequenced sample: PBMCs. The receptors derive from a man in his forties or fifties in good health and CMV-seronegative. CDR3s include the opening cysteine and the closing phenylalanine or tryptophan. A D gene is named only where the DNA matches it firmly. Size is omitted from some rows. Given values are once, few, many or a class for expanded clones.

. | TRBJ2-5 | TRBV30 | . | TGTGCCTGGAATGCGCAGCTGCGGGAGACCCAGTACTTC | CAWNAQLRETQYF
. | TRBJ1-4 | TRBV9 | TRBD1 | TGTGCCAGCAGCGTCAGGGGGGCTTTGAATGAAAAACTGTTTTTT | CASSVRGALNEKLFF
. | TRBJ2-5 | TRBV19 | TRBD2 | TGTGCCAGTAGTATGGGTAGGGCGGGAGTTGTAGAGACCCAGTACTTC | CASSMGRAGVVETQYF
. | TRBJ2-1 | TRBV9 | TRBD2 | TGTGCCAGCAGCGTAGGAGAGCGGGAACCCTACAATGAGCAGTTCTTC | CASSVGEREPYNEQFF
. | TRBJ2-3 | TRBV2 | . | TGTGCCAGCAGTGGGAGTTACGCGCAGTATTTT | CASSGSYAQYF
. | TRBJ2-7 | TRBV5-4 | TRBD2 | TGTGCCAGCAGCTTGGGAGCTAGCGGGAGTTCGTACGAGCAGTACTTC | CASSLGASGSSYEQYF
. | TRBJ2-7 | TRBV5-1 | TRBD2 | TGCGCCAGCAGCTTGGCCCCGGCTAGCGGGATTTACGAGCAGTACTTC | CASSLAPASGIYEQYF
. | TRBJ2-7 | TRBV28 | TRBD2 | TGTGCCAGCACCCTGGGGGGGGACGAGCAGTACTTC | CASTLGGDEQYF
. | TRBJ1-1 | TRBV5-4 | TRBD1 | TGTGCCAGCAGACAGGGACAGGATTACACTGAAGCTTTCTTT | CASRQGQDYTEAFF
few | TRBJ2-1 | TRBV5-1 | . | TGCGCCAGCAGCTGGTTAGGGAGCTCCTACAATGAGCAGTTCTTC | CASSWLGSSYNEQFF
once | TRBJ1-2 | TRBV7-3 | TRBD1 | TGTGCCAGCAGCCTTGGGACAGGGGGCGGCTATGGCTACACCTTC | CASSLGTGGGYGYTF
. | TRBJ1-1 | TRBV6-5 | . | TGTGCCAGCAGTTACTCGAGCGGGGGTCCTGGTGAAGCTTTCTTT | CASSYSSGGPGEAFF
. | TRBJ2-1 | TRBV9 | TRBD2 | TGTGCCAGCAGCGTAGAGACTAGCGGGGATCATGAGCAGTTCTTC | CASSVETSGDHEQFF
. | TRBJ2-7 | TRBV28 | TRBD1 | TGTGCCAGCACGAGGGACAGGGCCTACGAGCAGTACTTC | CASTRDRAYEQYF
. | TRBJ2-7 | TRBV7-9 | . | TGTGCCAGCAGCTTGCGAATTAGCTACGAGCAGTACTTC | CASSLRISYEQYF
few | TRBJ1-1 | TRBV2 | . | TGTGCCAGCAGAGGACTTGGGAACACTGAAGCTTTCTTT | CASRGLGNTEAFF
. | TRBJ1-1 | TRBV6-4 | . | TGTGCCCCCCGGGCAGACAGAATGAACACTGAAGCTTTCTTT | CAPRADRMNTEAFF
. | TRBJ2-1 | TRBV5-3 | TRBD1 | TGTGCCAGAAGCTCCCCGGGACAGGGAGTAGACAATGAGCAGTTCTTC | CARSSPGQGVDNEQFF
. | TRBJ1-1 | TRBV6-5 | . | TGTGCCAGCAGTTACTCGGACTCCACCTTCAGCACTGAAGCTTTCTTT | CASSYSDSTFSTEAFF
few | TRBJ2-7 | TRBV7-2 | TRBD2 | TGTGCCAGCAGCTTTTGGGGAGGGCACGAGCAGTACTTC | CASSFWGGHEQYF
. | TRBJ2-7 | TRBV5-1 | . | TGCGCCAGCAGCTTGGGTGGAGAAGGGCAGTACTTC | CASSLGGEGQYF
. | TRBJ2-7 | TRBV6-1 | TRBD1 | TGTGCCAGCAGGGGACAGGAAGCCTACGAGCAGTACTTC | CASRGQEAYEQYF
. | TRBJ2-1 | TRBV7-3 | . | TGTGCCAGCAGCCCCCGAGGTTTCGGGGAGCAGTTCTTC | CASSPRGFGEQFF
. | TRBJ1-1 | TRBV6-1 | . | TGTGCCAGCAGTCCTACCTGGACAGACGAAGCTTTCTTT | CASSPTWTDEAFF
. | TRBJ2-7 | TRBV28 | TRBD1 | TGTGCCAGCAGTCCTGCAATACAGGGGGCGTCCCTCCTCTACGAGCAGTACTTC | CASSPAIQGASLLYEQYF
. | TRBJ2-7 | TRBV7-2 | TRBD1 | TGTGCCAGCAGCTTAGGGACAGGGGGGAACTACGAGCAGTACTTC | CASSLGTGGNYEQYF
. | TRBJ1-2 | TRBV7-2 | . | TGTGCCAGCACCACTGGGACACCCTATGGCTACACCTTC | CASTTGTPYGYTF
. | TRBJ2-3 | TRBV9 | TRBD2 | TGTGCCAGCGGGGGGGTGGGCTCACGGACAGATACGCAGTATTTT | CASGGVGSRTDTQYF
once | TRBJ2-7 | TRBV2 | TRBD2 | TGTGCCATCGATAGCGGGTCGAGCCGCTACGAGCAGTACTTC | CAIDSGSSRYEQYF
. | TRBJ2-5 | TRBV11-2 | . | TGTGCCAGCAGCTCGGGGGTTGAGGGGCGAGAGACCCAGTACTTC | CASSSGVEGRETQYF
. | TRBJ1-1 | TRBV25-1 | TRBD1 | TGTGCCAGCAGTGGGGGACAGGGGGCGACTGAAGCTTTCTTT | CASSGGQGATEAFF
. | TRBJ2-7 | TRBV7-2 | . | TGTGCCAGCAGCCCCAGGTCACTTGGCTACGAGCAGTACTTC | CASSPRSLGYEQYF
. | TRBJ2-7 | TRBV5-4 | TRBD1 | TGTGCCAGCACAAAGGACAGGGACTACGAGCAGTACTTC | CASTKDRDYEQYF
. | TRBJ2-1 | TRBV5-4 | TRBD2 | TGTGCCAGCAGCAGATCCGGGACTAGGGATGAGCAGTTCTTC | CASSRSGTRDEQFF
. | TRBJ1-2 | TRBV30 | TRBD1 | TGTGCCTGGATGGGAGGGGACAGGGGCGGCCACAACTATGGCTACACCTTC | CAWMGGDRGGHNYGYTF
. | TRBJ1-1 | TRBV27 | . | TGTGCCAGCGGCAGGGTGGGAACTGAAGCTTTCTTT | CASGRVGTEAFF
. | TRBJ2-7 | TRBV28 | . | TGTGCCAGCAGTTTGGCGGGCTACGAGCAGTACTTC | CASSLAGYEQYF
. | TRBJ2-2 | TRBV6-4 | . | TGTGCCAGCAGTGAAACTGGGGCCGGCGGGGAGCTGTTTTTT | CASSETGAGGELFF
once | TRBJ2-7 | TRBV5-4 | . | TGTGCCAGCAGCGGACGGGGTTCCTACGAGCAGTACTTC | CASSGRGSYEQYF
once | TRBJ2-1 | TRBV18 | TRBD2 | TGTGCCAGCTCGTCGGGACTAGCGTCTAATGAGCAGTTCTTC | CASSSGLASNEQFF
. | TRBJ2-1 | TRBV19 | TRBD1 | TGTGCCAGTAGTAACGGACAGGGGGTCTACAATGAGCAGTTCTTC | CASSNGQGVYNEQFF
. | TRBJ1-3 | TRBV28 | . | TGTGCCAGCAGTTTACACACCGCTGGAAACACCATATATTTT | CASSLHTAGNTIYF
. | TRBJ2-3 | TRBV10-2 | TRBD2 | TGCGCCAGCAGACTAGCGGGAGTCACAGATACGCAGTATTTT | CASRLAGVTDTQYF
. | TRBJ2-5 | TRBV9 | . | TGTGCCAGCAGCGAAGGAAGCGGCGGTCAAGAGACCCAGTACTTC | CASSEGSGGQETQYF
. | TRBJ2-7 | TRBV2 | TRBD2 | TGTGCCAGCAGTGAAGCGGGGCTAGCGGAGGCCTACGAGCAGTACTTC | CASSEAGLAEAYEQYF
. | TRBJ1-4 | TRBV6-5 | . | TGTGCCAGCAGTTATAGGGCGGGGGGGGATGAAAAACTGTTTTTT | CASSYRAGGDEKLFF
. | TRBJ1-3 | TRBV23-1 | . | TGCGCCAGCCCACTGCGGGCCTCTGGAAACACCATATATTTT | CASPLRASGNTIYF
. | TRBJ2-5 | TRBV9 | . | TGTGCCAGCAGCCCATACCAAGAGACCCAGTACTTC | CASSPYQETQYF
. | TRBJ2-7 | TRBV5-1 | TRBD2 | TGCGCCAGCACCCGGGGGGGCGGCGACTACGAGCAGTACTTC | CASTRGGGDYEQYF
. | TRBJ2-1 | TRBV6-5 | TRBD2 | TGTGCCAGCAGTTACGGACTAGCCTGGGGGGATGAGCAGTTCTTC | CASSYGLAWGDEQFF
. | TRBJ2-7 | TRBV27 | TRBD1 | TGTGCCAGCAGTTCCTGGTCCGGGACAGGGATGTACGAGCAGTACTTC | CASSSWSGTGMYEQYF
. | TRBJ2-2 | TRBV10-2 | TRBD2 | TGCGCCAGCAGTGAGCCGCGGGGGGCCGGGGAGCTGTTTTTT | CASSEPRGAGELFF
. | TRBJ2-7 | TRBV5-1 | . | TGCGCCAGCAGCCCTGCCGCGGGCTACGAGCAGTACTTC | CASSPAAGYEQYF
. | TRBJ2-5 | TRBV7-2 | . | TGTGCCAGCAGCCCGAGCCAAGAGACCCAGTACTTC | CASSPSQETQYF
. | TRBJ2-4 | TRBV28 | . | TGTGCCAGCAGTTTCGGGCAGGGTGGAAACATTCAGTACTTC | CASSFGQGGNIQYF
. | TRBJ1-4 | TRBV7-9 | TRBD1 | TGTGCCAGCAGCCCCAGTAGGGGGACAGGGCCTGAAAAACTGTTTTTT | CASSPSRGTGPEKLFF
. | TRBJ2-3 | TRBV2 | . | TGTGCCAGCAGTGAGAGGGCAGCGGATAGCACAGATACGCAGTATTTT | CASSERAADSTDTQYF